This T cell receptor (beta chain) comes out of a study of blood T cells in healthy people across ages. Combining a sample-barcoded 5' primer with a J-beta primer mix, a second PCR ran for roughly 7 to 11 cycles. TCRdb reprocessed the 5' RACE reads via MiXCR and lists one record per CDR3 protein. The table has about 1.6 million distinct CDR3 sequences, around 36% seen once. Germline V gene lookup returns CDR1 MGHRA and CDR2 YSYEKL. This CDR3 has 15 amino acids. V was trimmed by 3 bases and J by 1 base, leaving 12 bases between them. The chain employs TRBV4-1 and TRBJ1-2, with D possibly being TRBD1 (6 bases). The source of this sequence is a woman in her twenties or thirties in good health. Sequenced sample: blood. CDR3 loop: CASSQEPRGNYGYTF. For the CDR3, the DNA is TGCGCCAGCAGCCAGGAGCCCAGGGGTAACTATGGCTACACCTTC.